This TCR beta chain was captured by sequencing in a study of blood T cell repertoires in COVID-19. Study summary: Donors in the United States, Italy and Spain gave samples during acute or convalescent COVID-19. T cells, B-cell-depleted T cells, or PBMCs provided the cDNA or gDNA that served as material.

As processed by the authors: Amplification of reference gene primers provided the estimated nucleated cell counts. Only in-frame clones appear in the TCRdb table, and some are missing; sequencing was by immunoSEQ multiplex PCR. That table supplies the V and J calls and clone size; D and trimming were determined from the DNA. The table has under 250,000 clones, around four fifths seen once. CDR3 size: 14 residues. V was cut by 1 base and J by 4 bases, with 13 bases left in between. Germline assignment: CDR1 SQVTM and CDR2 ANQGSEA. Sequencing used peripheral blood. The rearrangement uses TRBV29-1 and TRBJ2-5; TRBD1 is a possible D gene (6 bases). This TCR was sampled from a man aged 35 to 55 with active or convalescent COVID-19. CDR3 nucleotide sequence: TGCAGCGTTGAAGGTACAGGGAGACGAGAGACCCAGTACTTC. Translated, it gives CSVEGTGRRETQYF.